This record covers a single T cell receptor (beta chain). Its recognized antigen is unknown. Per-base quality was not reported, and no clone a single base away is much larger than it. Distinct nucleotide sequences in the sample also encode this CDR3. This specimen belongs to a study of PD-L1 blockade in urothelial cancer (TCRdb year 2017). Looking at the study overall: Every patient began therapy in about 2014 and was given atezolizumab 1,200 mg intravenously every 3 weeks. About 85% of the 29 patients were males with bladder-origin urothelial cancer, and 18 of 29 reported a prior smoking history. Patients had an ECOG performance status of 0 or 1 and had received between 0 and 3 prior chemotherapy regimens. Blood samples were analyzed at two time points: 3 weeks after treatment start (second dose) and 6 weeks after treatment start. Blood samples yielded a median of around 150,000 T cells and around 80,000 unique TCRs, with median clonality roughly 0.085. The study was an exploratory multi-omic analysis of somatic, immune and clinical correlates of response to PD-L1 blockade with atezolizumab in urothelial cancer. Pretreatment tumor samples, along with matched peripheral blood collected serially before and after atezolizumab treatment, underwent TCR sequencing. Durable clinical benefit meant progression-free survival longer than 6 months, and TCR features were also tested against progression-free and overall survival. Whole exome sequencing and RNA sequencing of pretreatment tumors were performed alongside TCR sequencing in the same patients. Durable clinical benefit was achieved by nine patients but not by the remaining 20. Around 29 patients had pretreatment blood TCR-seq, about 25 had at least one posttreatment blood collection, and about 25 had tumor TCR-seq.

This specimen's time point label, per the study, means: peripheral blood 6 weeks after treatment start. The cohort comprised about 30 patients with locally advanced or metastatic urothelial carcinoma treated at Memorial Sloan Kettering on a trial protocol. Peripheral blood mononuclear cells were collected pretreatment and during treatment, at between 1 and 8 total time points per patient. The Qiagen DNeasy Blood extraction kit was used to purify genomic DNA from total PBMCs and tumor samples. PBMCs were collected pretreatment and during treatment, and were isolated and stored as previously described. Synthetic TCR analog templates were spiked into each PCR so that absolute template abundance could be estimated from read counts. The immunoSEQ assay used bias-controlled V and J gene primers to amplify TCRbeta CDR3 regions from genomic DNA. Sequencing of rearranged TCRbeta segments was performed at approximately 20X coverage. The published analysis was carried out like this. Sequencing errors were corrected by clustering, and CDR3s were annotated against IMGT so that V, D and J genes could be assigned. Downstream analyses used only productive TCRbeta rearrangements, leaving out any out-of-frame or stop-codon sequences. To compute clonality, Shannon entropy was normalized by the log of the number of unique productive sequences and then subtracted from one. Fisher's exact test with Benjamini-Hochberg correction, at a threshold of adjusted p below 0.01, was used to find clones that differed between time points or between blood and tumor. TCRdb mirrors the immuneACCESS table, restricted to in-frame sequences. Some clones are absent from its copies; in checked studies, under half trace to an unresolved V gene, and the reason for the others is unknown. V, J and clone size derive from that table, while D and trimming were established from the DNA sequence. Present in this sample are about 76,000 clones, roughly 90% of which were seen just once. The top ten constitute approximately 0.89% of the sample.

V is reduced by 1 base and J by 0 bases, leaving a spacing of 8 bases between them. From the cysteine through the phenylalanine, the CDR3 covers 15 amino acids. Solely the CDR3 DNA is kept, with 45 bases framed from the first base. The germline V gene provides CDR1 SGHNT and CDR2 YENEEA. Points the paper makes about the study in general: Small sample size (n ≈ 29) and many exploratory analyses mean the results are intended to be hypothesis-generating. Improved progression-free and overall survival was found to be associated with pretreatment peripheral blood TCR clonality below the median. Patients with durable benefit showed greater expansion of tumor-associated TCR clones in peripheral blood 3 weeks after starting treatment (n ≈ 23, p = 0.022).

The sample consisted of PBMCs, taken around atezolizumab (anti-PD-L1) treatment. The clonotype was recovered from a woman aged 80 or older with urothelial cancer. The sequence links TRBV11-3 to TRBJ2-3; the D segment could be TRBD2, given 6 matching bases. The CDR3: CASSLAGTSTDTQYF. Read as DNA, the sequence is TGTGCCAGCAGCTTAGCCGGGACTAGCACAGATACGCAGTATTTT.